These 20 T cell receptor beta chains were all obtained from the same sample, sequenced in a study of T cells after yellow fever vaccination. Using its own MiXCR run on the 5' RACE reads, TCRdb lists one record per CDR3 protein. Counted here are approximately 300,000 distinct CDR3 sequences, 8% to 10% occurring once; the ten biggest clones make up over 15%. The specimen comprised PBMCs, sampled on the day of the first yellow fever vaccination. The receptors here all came from a man younger than 35 who received the YFV17D yellow fever vaccine.

V usage is TRBV12-3 or TRBV12-4 and J usage is TRBJ1-4; TRBD1 matches at 7 bases. The CDR3 is made up of 19 amino acids. V was clipped by 2 bases and J by 8 bases; unmatched bases: 20. The CDR3 is CASSLIYGTGEVMREKLFF. The CDR3 nucleotides read TGTGCCAGCAGTTTAATTTACGGAACAGGGGAAGTAATGCGGGAAAAACTGTTTTTT.

The V gene is TRBV4-3, the J gene TRBJ1-5, with D uncertain. The CDR3 extends over 15 amino acids. Germline CDR1 and CDR2: LGHNA and YSLEER. V gave up 1 base and J gave up 4 bases, with 11 bases separating them. Here the CDR3 reads CASSQGLPGNQPQHF. The CDR3 DNA is TGCGCCAGCAGCCAAGGTCTCCCAGGAAATCAGCCCCAGCATTTT.

V is TRBV12-3 or TRBV12-4 and J is TRBJ1-1; D possibly corresponds to TRBD1 (5 bases). With 5 bases removed from V and 0 bases from J, the gap between germline ends came to 10 bases. The CDR3 is 14 amino acids. CDR3 sequence (DNA): TGTGCCAGCAGTCGACAGCCCATGAACACTGAAGCTTTCTTT. Its translation is CASSRQPMNTEAFF.

The chain is built from TRBV7-2 and TRBJ1-2, with a weak D call TRBD1 (5 bases). The CDR3 spans 15 residues. Trimming shortened V by 5 bases and J by 5 bases, and 18 bases separated the two germline ends. Germline CDR1 SGHTA, CDR2 FQGNSA. In nucleotides, the CDR3 is TGTGCCAGCAGCCTGAAAGTTGGAAGGGGATATGGCTACACCTTC. Amino acid sequence: CASSLKVGRGYGYTF.

This clonotype was detected ten times or more. This chain connects TRBV12-5 to TRBJ2-3, with a tentative D call TRBD2 (5 bases). The ends were cut back, 4 bases at V and 2 bases at J, with 7 bases in the middle. Germline V lookup: CDR1 LGHNT, CDR2 FRNRAP. The CDR3 runs to 13 residues. Here the CDR3 DNA reads TGTGCTAGTGGTTCCGGGGACACAGATACGCAGTATTTT. Translation gives CASGSGDTDTQYF. Full variable domain (outside the CDR3, taken from reference TRBV12-5 and TRBJ2-3): DARVTQTPRHKVTEMGQEVTMRCQPILGHNTVFWYRQTMMQGLELLAYFRNRAPLDDSGMPKDRFSAEMPDATLATLKIQPSEPRDSAVYFCASGSGDTDTQYFGPGTRLTVL.

This chain joins TRBV6-5 and TRBJ1-6; possibly TRBD1 for D (5 bases). The V gene's germline CDR1 is MNHEY and CDR2 SVGAGI. Trimming stripped 0 bases from V and 10 bases from J, with 13 bases between. This CDR3 spans 15 amino acids. The CDR3 bases are TGTGCCAGCAGTTACTCGGACAACCACCGCTCACCCCTCCACTTT. As protein: CASSYSDNHRSPLHF.

This clonotype was counted many times. The chain links TRBV12-3 or TRBV12-4 to TRBJ2-5, with D possibly matching TRBD2 (6 bases). V lost 2 bases, J lost 3 bases, and 10 bases lay in between. The CDR3 sequence is 14 residues long. This CDR3 is CASSLIGGKETQYF. As DNA, the CDR3 is TGTGCCAGCAGTTTAATAGGAGGGAAAGAGACCCAGTACTTC.

There are a few counts of this clonotype. J is TRBJ1-2 and V is TRBV9; D is ambiguous. Per germline, CDR1 SGDLS and CDR2 YYNGEE. V was pared by 0 bases and J by 2 bases, with 11 bases between. This CDR3 has 15 amino acids. The chain's CDR3 is CASSVAPEMNYGYTF. DNA of the CDR3: TGTGCCAGCAGCGTAGCTCCGGAGATGAACTATGGCTACACCTTC.

CDR3 protein: CAIRDGLSTNEKLFF. The CDR3 DNA reads as TGTGCCATCCGGGACGGCTTATCAACTAATGAAAAACTGTTTTTT. The V and J genes are TRBV2 and TRBJ1-4; perhaps TRBD1 as D (5 bases). Germline values: CDR1 SNHLY, CDR2 FYNNEI. V was trimmed by 10 bases and J by 0 bases, leaving 15 bases between them. This CDR3 comprises 15 residues.

The CDR3 protein is CASSSSTGMNTEAFF. The CDR3 nucleotides are TGTGCCAGCAGCTCTTCGACAGGGATGAACACTGAAGCTTTCTTT. J is TRBJ1-1 and V is TRBV7-9; 7 positions agree with TRBD1. This CDR3 comprises 15 residues. Germline V gives CDR1 SEHNR, CDR2 FQNEAQ (reference sequence). V gave up 4 bases and J gave up 0 bases; unmatched junction bases: 5. Full variable domain (outside the CDR3, taken from reference TRBV7-9 and TRBJ1-1): DTGVSQNPRHKITKRGQNVTFRCDPISEHNRLYWYRQTLGQGPEFLTYFQNEAQLEKSRLLSDRFSAERPKGSFSTLEIQRTEQGDSAMYLCASSSSTGMNTEAFFGQGTRLTVV.

Only a few counts were recorded for this clonotype. The chain links TRBV27 to TRBJ1-1, with a tentative D call TRBD1 (5 bases). Trimming cost V 7 bases and J 0 bases, with 9 bases left between them. CDR3 length: 13 residues. Germline CDR1 is MNHEY and CDR2 is SMNVEV (reference sequence). As DNA, the CDR3 is TGTGCCAGCATGCGGGGGTTGAACACTGAAGCTTTCTTT. This sequence encodes CASMRGLNTEAFF.

The sample holds a few counts of this clonotype. This chain joins TRBV11-2 and TRBJ2-3; 7 nucleotides match TRBD2. CDR3 size: 14 residues. Losses at the gene ends were 7 bases for V and 6 bases for J; bases not matched to a gene: 10. CDR1 and CDR2 from the germline V gene are SGHAT and FQNNGV. CDR3 DNA: TGTGCCAGCAAGTGGGGGGGTTCAGCGGATACGCAGTATTTT. The encoded protein is CASKWGGSADTQYF. Full variable domain (missing parts from reference TRBV11-2 and TRBJ2-3): EAGVAQSPRYKIIEKRQSVAFWCNPISGHATLYWYQQILGQGPKLLIQFQNNGVVDDSQLPKDRFSAERLKGVDSTLKIQPAKLEDSAVYLCASKWGGSADTQYFGPGTRLTVL.

This clonotype was seen ten or more times. The chain employs TRBV4-2 and TRBJ2-2; TRBD2 matches at 11 bases. CDR1 and CDR2 from the germline V gene are LGHNA and YNFKEQ. This CDR3 contains 16 residues. The V and J ends lost 4 bases and 4 bases, in that order; junction bases with no gene match: 5. CDR3 sequence (DNA): TGTGCCAGCAGCCGTAAACTAGCGGGGGCCACCGGGGAGCTGTTTTTT. It encodes CASSRKLAGATGELFF.

This clonotype was counted between two and nine times. The chain has TRBV28 and TRBJ1-2, with D possibly TRBD1 on 5 matching bases. Trimming cost V 6 bases and J 3 bases, with 11 bases left between them. CDR3 length: 13 amino acids. CDR1 is MDHEN and CDR2 is SYDVKM in the germline V gene. This CDR3 is CASSSDTDYGYTF. CDR3 nucleotides: TGTGCCAGCAGCTCGGACACGGACTATGGCTACACCTTC.

Only a few counts were recorded for this clonotype. The V gene is TRBV7-9, the J gene TRBJ2-5, with 8 bases identical to TRBD1. Trimming took 3 bases from V and 4 from J; bases not matched to a gene: 7. The CDR3 contains 15 residues. Germline CDR1 SEHNR, CDR2 FQNEAQ (reference sequence). DNA of the CDR3: TGTGCCAGCAGCTTGAGACAGGGGCCGTCAGAGACCCAGTACTTC. Protein product: CASSLRQGPSETQYF.

This clonotype was observed a handful of times. The chain couples TRBV18 to TRBJ1-5; 7 nucleotides align to TRBD1. The germline CDR1 and CDR2 sequences are KGHSH and LQKENI. CDR3 length: 14 residues. The V and J ends lost 5 bases and 6 bases, in that order; junction bases with no gene match: 7. In nucleotides, the CDR3 is TGTGCCAGCTCAGCGACAGGGATGGGTCAGCCCCAGCATTTT. Its translation: CASSATGMGQPQHF. The entire variable domain, with the rest obtained from reference TRBV18 and TRBJ1-5, is as follows: NAGVMQNPRHLVRRRGQEARLRCSPMKGHSHVYWYRQLPEEGLKFMVYLQKENIIDESGMPKERFSAEFPKEGPSILRIQQVVRGDSAAYFCASSATGMGQPQHFGDGTRLSIL.

The chain is built from TRBV5-6 and TRBJ1-2, with TRBD1 identical over 9 bases. V was pared by 1 base and J by 5 bases, with 6 bases of the junction left unmatched. The CDR3 is made up of 15 amino acids. CDR1 SGHDT and CDR2 YYEEEE come from the germline V gene. CDR3 DNA: TGTGCCAGCAGCTTGAACACAGGGGGCATTTATGGCTACACCTTC. It is translated as CASSLNTGGIYGYTF.

This clonotype was seen repeatedly, ten times or more. This chain links TRBV20-1 with TRBJ2-7; 11 nucleotides agree with TRBD2. This CDR3 spans 16 amino acids. V lost 5 bases, J lost 6 bases, and 15 bases stayed unmatched. Germline loops: CDR1 DFQATT, CDR2 SNEGSKA (reference sequence). The CDR3 coding sequence is TGCAGTGCTCCTAGGTTTCAGGGGCTAGCGGGGGGCGAGCAGTACTTC. Translated: CSAPRFQGLAGGEQYF.

There are many counts of this clonotype. V gene TRBV5-1 combines with J gene TRBJ1-4; D is undetermined. Germline CDR1 and CDR2: SGHRS and YFSETQ. This CDR3 is built from 12 residues. Trimming removed 4 bases at V and 14 bases at J, with 15 bases between. CDR3 in amino acids: CASSPQAGRLFF. The CDR3 DNA is TGCGCCAGCAGCCCGCAAGCCGGGAGGCTGTTTTTT.

CDR3 in DNA: TGTGCCAGCAGCCCACAGGGGCGAGGGGCCGAGCAGTACTTC. This gives the protein CASSPQGRGAEQYF. The rearrangement links TRBV7-2 to TRBJ2-7, with 7 bases aligning to TRBD1. CDR1 SGHTA and CDR2 FQGNSA come from the germline V gene. V lost 5 bases and J lost 6; bases outside the gene matches: 10. This CDR3 spans 14 amino acids.